This T cell receptor (beta chain) is drawn from a study of T cells after yellow fever vaccination. Study at large: It was SMART-Seq v4 Ultra Low Input that prepared the fractions with low cell numbers.

General study findings and limits: Of the clonotypes, a small share occurred in both CD4 and CD8 compartments. Post-booster samples contained most primary-vaccination clones (approximately 95% CD4, around 89% CD8).

Template switching with 5'RACE generated the TCR cDNA and added a universal primer site and UMIs. Each CDR3 protein gets one entry after TCRdb re-called the 5' RACE reads with MiXCR. This repertoire shows some 300,000 distinct CDR3 sequences, approximately 10% found once; its top ten account for around 3.4%. The table lists this clonotype with a few counts. Its target is unknown. The CDR3 has 15 amino acids. Trimming pared 4 bases from V and 2 bases from J, leaving 14 bases between. Germline V gene data show CDR1 as SGDLS and CDR2 as YYNGEE. The input for sequencing was CD4+ T cells sorted from PBMCs, taken 5 days after the yellow fever booster vaccination. The chain couples TRBV9 to TRBJ2-3; unclear D gene. The origin of this receptor is a man between 18 and 35 years old who received the YFV17D yellow fever vaccine. CDR3 protein: CASSTGGAYTDTQYF. In DNA, the CDR3 is TGTGCCAGCAGCACGGGCGGAGCCTACACAGATACGCAGTATTTT.